This T cell receptor (beta chain) originates from a study of Ad26.COV2.S vaccination and SARS-CoV-2 variants. Turning to the study itself: Intramuscular Ad26.COV2.S at 5x10^10 or 1x10^11 viral particles.

Indicated treatment: roughly 19 received Ad26.COV2.S at low or high dose, single or two shots; about 5 received placebo; per-sample allocation not given. Collection of the samples took place on day 63 after the first injection of vaccine or placebo. Concerning this clone: Its antigen remains unknown.

There are 14 residues in the CDR3. Germline V gene data show CDR1 as SGHTA and CDR2 as FQGNSA. V lost 1 base and J lost 7, with 10 bases in between. TCRdb's copy holds only in-frame clones and misses some; the assay was immunoSEQ multiplex PCR. The data contain approximately 250,000 clones, around nine tenths of them seen just once; the ten biggest clones take up less than 3.5%. Findings and limits, study-wide: After vaccination, reports described spike-specific CD8+ and CD4+ T cell responses as showing substantial breadth.

Sequencing used peripheral blood, obtained in a trial of Ad26.COV2.S vaccine versus placebo. The J gene is TRBJ1-4, the V gene TRBV7-2, with D possibly TRBD1 on 5 matching bases. This TCR was sampled from a person between 18 and 60 years old who received the Ad26.COV2.S COVID-19 vaccine or a placebo. The CDR3 bases are TGTGCCAGCAGCTTAGGCAGGGTCCCTGAAAAACTGTTTTTT. Translating gives CASSLGRVPEKLFF. The full variable domain, in which reference TRBV7-2 and TRBJ1-4 provide the parts outside the CDR3, is GAGVSQSPSNKVTEKGKDVELRCDPISGHTALYWYRQSLGQGLEFLIYFQGNSAPDKSGLPSDRFSAERTGGSVSTLTIQRTQQEDSAVYLCASSLGRVPEKLFFGSGTQLSVL.